Listed below are T cell receptor beta chains from one sample, sequenced in a study of breast tumors, draining lymph nodes, adjacent tissues. TCRdb ran MiXCR on the multiplex PCR reads and lists one entry per CDR3 protein. The sample gives about 200,000 distinct CDR3 sequences, approximately 30% of which show up once; 4.3% is in the top ten. Sequenced input: axillary lymph node tissue. Source of these receptors: a female donor with breast cancer. Some clones in this sample may be carry-over from other donors' samples. CDR3s include the opening cysteine and the closing phenylalanine or tryptophan. A D gene is named only where the DNA matches it firmly. Part of the rows lack a size; the others show once, few, many or a class for expanded clones.

clone size	V gene	D gene	J gene	CDR3 length	CDR3 DNA	CDR3 protein
many	TRBV6-6	TRBD2	TRBJ2-2	17	TGTGCCAGCAAGGACCCTAGCGGGGGGACGAACACCGGGGAGCTGTTTTTT	CASKDPSGGTNTGELFF
.	TRBV20-1	TRBD1	TRBJ1-6	13	TGCAGTGCACGGGACAGGGATAATTCACCCCTCCACTTT	CSARDRDNSPLHF
many	TRBV12-3/TRBV12-4	.	TRBJ2-1	16	TGTGCCAGCAGTTTTAGGTTACGCCACCCTTCAAATGAGCAGTTCTTC	CASSFRLRHPSNEQFF
.	TRBV15	TRBD2	TRBJ2-3	16	TGTGCCACCAGCAGTGGGACTAGCAGTTGGACAGATACGCAGTATTTT	CATSSGTSSWTDTQYF
many	TRBV2	TRBD2	TRBJ2-1	14	TGTGCCAGCAGTGAACAGCGGGGTACGGATGAGCAGTTCTTC	CASSEQRGTDEQFF
many	TRBV20-1	.	TRBJ2-7	13	TGCAGTGCTGGAGGGGACGACGGTTACGAGCAGTACTTC	CSAGGDDGYEQYF
.	TRBV5-1	TRBD2	TRBJ2-1	15	TGCGCCAGCAGCTGGGGACTAGCGGGGGGCAATGAGCAGTTCTTC	CASSWGLAGGNEQFF
many	TRBV28	.	TRBJ2-5	12	TGTGCCAGCCTCACAGGGCAAGAGACCCAGTACTTC	CASLTGQETQYF
.	TRBV10-3	.	TRBJ1-6	14	TGTGCCATCGGTGAGTCGTCGGGAAATTCACCCCTCCACTTT	CAIGESSGNSPLHF
many	TRBV30	.	TRBJ1-6	17	TGTGCCTGGAGTGTACACTGGGGGGGGATTTCCACTTCACCCCTCCACTTT	CAWSVHWGGISTSPLHF